These T cell receptor beta chains were read from a single sample in a study of OX40 agonist ivuxolimab in advanced cancers. Profiling relied on immunoSEQ multiplex PCR, and the TCRdb table lists in-frame clones only, not all of them. The repertoire has approximately 61,000 clones, approximately 90% of them found once; the top ten carry approximately 1.4%. Sequenced here: CD4+ or CD8+ T cells sorted from blood, sampled in a trial of the OX40 agonist ivuxolimab. The receptors originated from an adult with an advanced solid tumor such as melanoma, head and neck, liver or kidney cancer. CDR3s include the opening cysteine and the closing phenylalanine or tryptophan. The D gene is left open where the match is weak. The size of a clone is reported for some rows only, either as once, few or many, or as a class for expanded clones.

D	J	size	V	CDR3	DNA
-	TRBJ2-7	once	TRBV28	CASSFPGSSYEQYF	TGTGCCAGCAGTTTTCCGGGGAGCTCCTACGAGCAGTACTTC
TRBD1	TRBJ2-2	-	TRBV28	CAILPGQGPGELFF	TGTGCCATTCTTCCGGGACAGGGGCCCGGGGAGCTGTTTTTT
-	TRBJ2-1	-	TRBV10-3	CAISERGARDEQFF	TGTGCCATCAGTGAGCGGGGCGCAAGGGATGAGCAGTTCTTC
TRBD1	TRBJ2-7	-	TRBV6-1	CASMPGQGSDYEQYF	TGTGCCAGCATGCCGGGACAGGGGTCGGACTACGAGCAGTACTTC
-	TRBJ2-5	-	TRBV28	CASSFRRGALQETQYF	TGTGCCAGCAGTTTTCGGCGCGGGGCCCTCCAAGAGACCCAGTACTTC
-	TRBJ2-4	-	TRBV7-2	CASSLAGGFGNIQYF	TGTGCCAGCAGCTTAGCCGGAGGGTTTGGAAACATTCAGTACTTC
-	TRBJ2-5	medium-sized	TRBV11-2	CASSQTQETQYF	TGTGCCAGCAGCCAAACTCAAGAGACCCAGTACTTC
-	TRBJ1-4	-	TRBV5-8	CASSLVGRGEKLFF	TGTGCCAGCAGCTTGGTGGGGCGGGGTGAAAAACTGTTTTTT
TRBD1	TRBJ1-4	-	TRBV7-9	CASSLGTGGDEKLFF	TGTGCCAGCAGCTTAGGGACAGGGGGAGATGAAAAACTGTTTTTT
-	TRBJ2-2	-	TRBV30	CAWRTGRSGRTGELFF	TGTGCCTGGAGGACCGGGCGGAGCGGCAGGACCGGGGAGCTGTTTTTT
-	TRBJ1-5	-	TRBV19	CASTPGATGDQPQHF	TGTGCCAGTACCCCCGGGGCGACAGGTGATCAGCCCCAGCATTTT
-	TRBJ2-6	-	TRBV7-3	CASSPKGNRGSGANVLTF	TGTGCCAGCAGCCCAAAGGGCAACCGGGGCTCTGGGGCCAACGTCCTGACTTTC
TRBD2	TRBJ2-1	-	TRBV7-2	CASSLVAGGHNEQFF	TGTGCCAGCAGCTTAGTTGCGGGGGGCCACAATGAGCAGTTCTTC
-	TRBJ1-2	-	TRBV30	CAWSTGRSYGYTF	TGCGCCTGGAGTACCGGTAGGAGCTATGGCTACACCTTC
-	TRBJ1-4	once	TRBV20-1	CSADRNEKLFF	TGCAGTGCCGACAGGAATGAAAAACTGTTTTTT
-	TRBJ1-6	-	TRBV2	CASRARLGSYNSPLHF	TGTGCCAGCAGGGCCCGCTTAGGGTCCTATAATTCACCCCTCCACTTT
-	TRBJ1-1	-	TRBV7-9	CASSLTGHKNTEAFF	TGTGCCAGCAGCTTAACTGGACACAAGAACACTGAAGCTTTCTTT
-	TRBJ2-6	-	TRBV5-1	CASSPRLPGSGANVLTF	TGCGCCAGCAGCCCGAGGCTACCTGGCTCTGGGGCCAACGTCCTGACTTTC
TRBD2	TRBJ2-1	-	TRBV19	CASLSGGALDEQFF	TGTGCCAGTTTGTCGGGGGGGGCCCTGGACGAGCAGTTCTTC
TRBD1	TRBJ1-1	-	TRBV11-3	CASSLGGGQGNTEAFF	TGTGCCAGCAGCTTAGGAGGGGGACAGGGGAACACTGAAGCTTTCTTT
TRBD1	TRBJ1-5	-	TRBV5-6	CASSRTGVASNQPQHF	TGTGCCAGCAGCCGAACAGGGGTGGCGAGCAATCAGCCCCAGCATTTT
TRBD1	TRBJ1-2	few	TRBV27	CASSPPGQGLRSYTF	TGTGCCAGCAGCCCTCCGGGACAGGGGTTAAGGAGCTACACCTTC
-	TRBJ2-3	-	TRBV10-3	CAISGEAVGLTDTQYF	TGTGCCATCAGTGGGGAGGCCGTAGGCCTAACAGATACGCAGTATTTT
-	TRBJ2-7	-	TRBV6-6	CASSSQDSYEQYF	TGTGCCAGCAGTTCACAGGATTCCTACGAGCAGTACTTC
TRBD1	TRBJ2-3	-	TRBV6-5	CASRRDRGTDTQYF	TGTGCCAGCAGGCGGGACAGGGGCACAGATACGCAGTATTTT
-	TRBJ2-5	-	TRBV27	CASSFKETQYF	TGTGCCAGCAGTTTTAAGGAGACCCAGTACTTC
TRBD2	TRBJ2-7	-	TRBV7-2	CASSSWTSVPYEQYF	TGTGCCAGCAGCTCCTGGACTAGCGTCCCCTACGAGCAGTACTTC
-	TRBJ2-7	-	TRBV6-5	CASSYSGHEQYF	TGTGCCAGCAGTTACTCCGGGCACGAGCAGTACTTC
TRBD2	TRBJ2-3	-	TRBV5-1	CASSLGVLRTSGGRSDTQYF	TGCGCCAGCAGCTTGGGAGTGTTACGGACTAGCGGGGGAAGGTCAGATACGCAGTATTTT
-	TRBJ1-5	once	TRBV19	CASSLAGITNQPQHF	TGTGCCAGTAGTTTGGCAGGGATCACCAATCAGCCCCAGCATTTT
-	TRBJ1-5	-	TRBV19	CASSIAHNQPQHF	TGTGCCAGTAGTATAGCCCATAATCAGCCCCAGCATTTT
-	TRBJ2-2	-	TRBV29-1	CSAEQGAGELFF	TGCAGCGCCGAACAGGGCGCCGGGGAGCTGTTTTTT
-	TRBJ1-6	-	TRBV7-2	CASSLRQDSPLHF	TGTGCCAGCAGCCTACGACAGGATTCACCCCTCCACTTT
TRBD1	TRBJ1-3	-	TRBV5-1	CASSRTGGDYSGNTIYF	TGCGCCAGCTCAAGGACAGGGGGGGATTACTCTGGAAACACCATATATTTT
-	TRBJ1-6	-	TRBV19	CASSRGQPNSPLHF	TGTGCCAGTAGTAGAGGACAGCCCAATTCACCCCTCCACTTT
-	TRBJ2-3	few	TRBV6-1	CASSVLRLSTDTQYF	TGTGCCAGCAGTGTACTCCGACTGAGCACAGATACGCAGTATTTT
-	TRBJ1-3	-	TRBV10-1	CASSESKLDPNLYSGNTIYF	TGCGCCAGCAGTGAGTCGAAGTTGGACCCAAATTTATACTCTGGAAACACCATATATTTT
TRBD1	TRBJ2-5	-	TRBV11-3	CASSKGGRGQETQYF	TGTGCCAGCAGCAAAGGGGGCAGAGGCCAAGAGACCCAGTACTTC
TRBD1	TRBJ1-4	-	TRBV28	CASSYTGGAEDEKLFF	TGTGCCAGCAGTTATACAGGGGGCGCGGAGGATGAAAAACTGTTTTTT
TRBD2	TRBJ2-7	-	TRBV19	CASGSAGGSYEQYF	TGTGCCAGTGGCTCGGCGGGAGGTTCCTACGAGCAGTACTTC
TRBD1	TRBJ2-7	-	TRBV6-5	CASRTDRGYNEQYF	TGTGCCAGCAGAACCGACAGGGGGTATAACGAGCAGTACTTC
-	TRBJ2-7	-	TRBV30	CAWRGAQRYEQYF	TGTGCCTGGAGGGGGGCTCAGCGCTACGAGCAGTACTTC